Described below is a single TCR beta chain sequence and its context. Antigen unknown. This sample is part of a study of cytomegalovirus exposure and HLA in healthy donors. Whole-study results and caveats: A later look showed TCR association rates differing by HLA locus, highest for DRB1 and lowest for HLA-C. Being indistinguishable, some V segments were excluded, TRBV6-2 and TRBV6-3 among them. Productive status was seen about 90% or about 30% of the time for most TCR beta V segments in an earlier analysis.

The CDR3 sequence is 14 residues long. Germline trimming cut 4 bases from V and 7 bases from J; bases unmatched to any gene: 4. Germline V lookup: CDR1 SGHNT, CDR2 YYREEE (reference sequence). PCR employed 60 Vbeta and 13 Jbeta primers. The data were produced by immunoSEQ multiplex PCR, yet TCRdb's version contains in-frame clones alone and is incomplete. The sample has under 150,000 clones, around 82% seen once. The sequence was obtained from a male donor in good health and CMV-seropositive. The sequenced material came from PBMCs. The rearrangement uses TRBV5-4 and TRBJ1-6; the match to TRBD1 covers 8 bases. CDR3 residues: CASSPGTGNSPLHF. The CDR3 DNA reads TGTGCCAGCAGCCCAGGGACAGGAAATTCACCCCTCCACTTT.